This T cell receptor (beta chain) originates from a study of shared clonotypes between healthy human individuals. The data were produced by immunoSEQ multiplex PCR, yet TCRdb's version contains in-frame clones alone and is incomplete. The sample records around 1.9 million clones, just under 95% being singletons. The junction had 9 bases not matched to a gene; V was cut back by 5 bases and J by 1 base. The CDR3 has 16 amino acids. CDR1 and CDR2 (germline): SEHNR, FQNEAQ (reference sequence). The naive CD8 subset, CD45RO-negative cells positively selected for CCR7, excluded terminally differentiated effector memory CD45RA+ cells.

The TCR sequence derives from a man younger than 35 in good health. Some clones in this sample may be carry-over from other donors' samples. The chain carries TRBV7-9 and TRBJ2-3; 7 bases line up with TRBD1. Sequenced sample: naive CD8+ T cells from PBMCs. The CDR3 reads CASSPRGQERTDTQYF. In DNA form, the CDR3 reads TGTGCCAGCAGCCCTAGAGGACAGGAGCGCACAGATACGCAGTATTTT. Variable domain in full (rest from reference TRBV7-9 and TRBJ2-3): DTGVSQNPRHKITKRGQNVTFRCDPISEHNRLYWYRQTLGQGPEFLTYFQNEAQLEKSRLLSDRFSAERPKGSFSTLEIQRTEQGDSAMYLCASSPRGQERTDTQYFGPGTRLTVL.